This TCR beta chain appears in the sequencing data of a study of ipilimumab plus nivolumab after autologous stem cell transplantation. General study results and limits: The authors say TCR, Treg and microbiome findings warrant further study.

Measured with immunoSEQ multiplex PCR; TCRdb has only the in-frame clones, and not every one. The sample yields some 25,000 clones, around 83% seen once. Germline loops: CDR1 LGHNA, CDR2 YSLEER. The length of the CDR3 is 13 residues. The germline V and J ends were trimmed by 0 bases and 0 bases, with 2 bases remaining between them. Details on this clone: Antigen: not known.

Sequenced here: PBMCs, sampled in a trial of ipilimumab plus nivolumab as post-transplant consolidation. The chain links TRBV4-3 to TRBJ2-5; D gene unclear. This receptor was identified in a male donor with diffuse large B-cell lymphoma. CDR3 amino acids: CASSQEYQETQYF. The CDR3 DNA reads as TGCGCCAGCAGCCAAGAGTACCAAGAGACCCAGTACTTC.